This TCR beta chain was captured in a study of Ad26.COV2.S vaccination and SARS-CoV-2 variants. As for the study in general: The study gave Ad26.COV2.S intramuscularly, once or twice 56 days apart.

Sample treatment: around 19 received Ad26.COV2.S at low or high dose, single or two shots; 5 received placebo; per-sample allocation not given. The study sampled participants on day 63 after the first vaccine or placebo injection. The vaccine antigen was prefusion-stabilized Wuhan SARS-CoV-2 spike. TCRdb's table, derived via immunoSEQ multiplex PCR, lists solely in-frame clones and lacks some. The sample contains roughly 460,000 clones, 80% to 90% of which appear only once. Findings of the study overall: The study found higher spike-specific TCR breadth in vaccine than placebo recipients. Vaccine and placebo recipients had similar non-spike TCR breadth.

The length of the CDR3 is 17 residues. V was clipped by 8 bases and J by 5 bases; unmatched bases: 13. Germline CDR1 SEHNR, CDR2 FQNEAQ (reference sequence). As for this clone: The target antigen is unknown.

This chain uses TRBV7-9 with TRBJ2-3; 13 positions agree with TRBD2. The sequences come from peripheral blood, collected in a trial of Ad26.COV2.S vaccine versus placebo. This TCR came from a person aged 18-65 years who received the Ad26.COV2.S COVID-19 vaccine or a placebo. CDR3 sequence reads: CASGTSGGAFFRDTQYF. For the CDR3, the DNA is TGTGCCAGCGGTACTAGCGGGGGGGCCTTTTTTAGAGATACGCAGTATTTT.